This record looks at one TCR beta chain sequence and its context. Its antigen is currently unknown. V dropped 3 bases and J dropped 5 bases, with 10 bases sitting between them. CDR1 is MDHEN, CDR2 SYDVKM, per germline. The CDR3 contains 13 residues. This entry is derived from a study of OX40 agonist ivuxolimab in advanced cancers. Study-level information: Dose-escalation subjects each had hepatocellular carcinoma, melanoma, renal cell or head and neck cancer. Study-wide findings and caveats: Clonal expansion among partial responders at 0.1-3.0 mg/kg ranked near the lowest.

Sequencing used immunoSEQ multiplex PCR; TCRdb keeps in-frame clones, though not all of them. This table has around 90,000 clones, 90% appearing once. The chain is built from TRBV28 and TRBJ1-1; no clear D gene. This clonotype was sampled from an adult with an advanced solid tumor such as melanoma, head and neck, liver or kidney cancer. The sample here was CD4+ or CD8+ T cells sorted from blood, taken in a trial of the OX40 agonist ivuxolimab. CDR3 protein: CASSLSGWTEAFF. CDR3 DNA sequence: TGTGCCAGCAGTTTGTCGGGATGGACTGAAGCTTTCTTT.